This T cell receptor (beta chain) was documented in a study of cytomegalovirus exposure and HLA in healthy donors. Use of 60 Vbeta and 13 Jbeta primers characterized the PCR. Sequencing was performed with immunoSEQ multiplex PCR; in TCRdb, only in-frame clones are kept and a portion is missing. The data show approximately 140,000 clones, around three quarters seen once. The CDR3 sequence is 15 residues long. The V gene end was trimmed by 0 bases and the J gene end by 7 bases; junction bases not matched to a gene: 5. The germline V gene has CDR1 SGDLS and CDR2 YYNGEE. Sequencing used PBMCs. This TCR was recovered from a man in his forties or fifties in good health and CMV-seropositive. The V and J genes are TRBV9 and TRBJ2-2; TRBD1 aligns across 8 bases. CDR3 nucleotide sequence: TGTGCCAGCAGCGTAGGCAGGGGGCGTGACGGGGAGCTGTTTTTT. Amino acid sequence: CASSVGRGRDGELFF.